This passage covers 28 T cell receptor beta chains from one sample sequenced in a study of T-cell memory formation after mild COVID-19. TCRdb itself ran the 5' RACE reads through MiXCR, one entry per CDR3 protein. The sample lists 350,000 to 500,000 distinct CDR3 sequences, 23% occurring once. The sequenced sample was PBMCs or a T cell subset sorted from them (not recorded which). The source of these receptors is an adult woman who had mild COVID-19 (a few samples of this study predate the infection). Cell type and time point are not known.

The chain couples TRBV15 to TRBJ2-2, with TRBD2 as a possible D gene (5 bases). V was trimmed by 5 bases and J by 0 bases, leaving 7 bases between them. Germline assignment: CDR1 LNHNV and CDR2 YYDKDF (reference sequence). This CDR3 region has 14 residues. CDR3 amino acids: CATSQAANTGELFF. The CDR3 coding sequence is TGTGCCACCAGCCAAGCGGCGAACACCGGGGAGCTGTTTTTT.

The chain recombines TRBV6-5 with TRBJ2-5, with D tentatively TRBD1 or TRBD2 (6 bases each). The CDR3 length is 15 residues. Germline CDR1 is MNHEY and CDR2 is SVGAGI. Trimming took 4 bases from V and 5 from J, leaving 17 bases between them. This chain's CDR3 is CASSSTRKGGETQYF. CDR3 coding DNA: TGTGCCAGCAGTTCAACCCGGAAGGGGGGCGAGACCCAGTACTTC.

The chain links TRBV15 to TRBJ2-7; tentatively, D is TRBD2 (5 bases). The ends were cut back, 8 bases at V and 3 bases at J, with 20 bases in the middle. The CDR3 totals 15 residues. Germline V CDR1 and CDR2: LNHNV, YYDKDF (reference sequence). Written as DNA, the CDR3 is TGTGCCACCTTGGCTCACGCGGGCCTGATCTACGAGCAGTACTTC. Residues: CATLAHAGLIYEQYF.

The sample holds a few counts of this clonotype. This rearrangement joins TRBV5-6 to TRBJ1-4, with D perhaps TRBD1 (6 bases). Germline CDR1 reads SGHDT; CDR2 reads YYEEEE. This CDR3 has 14 amino acids. Between the trimmed V and J ends, which lost 3 bases and 5 bases, there was a span of 11 bases. The CDR3 region has the DNA TGTGCCAGCAGCTCCGCCGACAGGAATGAAAAACTGTTTTTT. It codes for CASSSADRNEKLFF.

The rearrangement links TRBV15 to TRBJ1-5; D is perhaps TRBD1 (6 bases). Looked up from germline, CDR1 is LNHNV and CDR2 is YYDKDF (reference sequence). The CDR3 is 15 residues long. Trimming removed 0 bases at V and 4 bases at J, with 10 bases between. The CDR3 sequence is CATSREGQGNQPQHF. The CDR3 region has the DNA TGTGCCACCAGCAGAGAAGGGCAGGGGAATCAGCCCCAGCATTTT. Full variable domain (rest looked up from reference TRBV15 and TRBJ1-5): DAMVIQNPRYQVTQFGKPVTLSCSQTLNHNVMYWYQQKSSQAPKLLFHYYDKDFNNEADTPDNFQSRRPNTSFCFLDIRSPGLGDTAMYLCATSREGQGNQPQHFGDGTRLSIL.

This clonotype has just a few counts. The J gene is TRBJ2-3, the V gene TRBV24-1; 12 nucleotides align to TRBD2. V lost 4 bases to trimming and J lost 4 bases; unmatched junction nucleotides: 14. This CDR3 has 19 amino acids. Germline V gene lookup returns CDR1 KGHDR and CDR2 SFDVKD. As DNA, the CDR3 is TGTGCCACCAGTGACCCCACTCCGACTAGCGGGGGAGGCGCAGATACGCAGTATTTT. Translating gives CATSDPTPTSGGGADTQYF.

This clonotype was seen a handful of times. The chain uses TRBV7-9 and TRBJ1-4; D perhaps matches TRBD1 (5 bases). The CDR3 runs 14 residues. V lost 5 bases, J lost 5 bases, and 12 bases lay in between. Germline V lookup: CDR1 SEHNR, CDR2 FQNEAQ (reference sequence). For the CDR3, the DNA is TGTGCCAGCAGCATTTCCGGGGGGAATGAAAAACTGTTTTTT. Amino acids: CASSISGGNEKLFF.

The J gene is TRBJ1-2, the V gene TRBV6-5, with D possibly matching TRBD1 (6 bases). Germline assignment: CDR1 MNHEY and CDR2 SVGAGI. V was trimmed by 6 bases and J by 3 bases, leaving 17 bases between them. The CDR3 length is 15 residues. The CDR3 DNA is TGTGCCAGCAGGAGGACAGAGGGGCACTACTATGGCTACACCTTC. The encoded protein is CASRRTEGHYYGYTF.

A few counts support this clonotype. V is TRBV11-2 and J is TRBJ2-5; 12 bases match TRBD2. V was pared by 5 bases and J by 3 bases, with 13 bases of the junction left unmatched. Germline V lookup: CDR1 SGHAT, CDR2 FQNNGV. The CDR3 extends over 18 amino acids. CDR3 sequence reads: CASSQLRPTSGGKETQYF. The CDR3 DNA is TGTGCCAGCAGCCAACTAAGACCTACTAGCGGGGGGAAAGAGACCCAGTACTTC.

CDR3 DNA sequence: TGCGCCAGCAGCTTAAAGGGGACTAACGGGAGGGCCTTGGTGGAGGAGCAGTTCTTC. Its translation: CASSLKGTNGRALVEEQFF. The V call is TRBV5-1, the J call TRBJ2-1; 8 nucleotides align to TRBD2. The germline CDR1 and CDR2 sequences are SGHRS and YFSETQ. The CDR3 is 19 amino acids. V was pared by 2 bases and J by 10 bases, with 23 bases of the junction left unmatched.

The J gene is TRBJ1-1, the V gene TRBV20-1; TRBD1 might be the D (6 bases). Germline V gene data show CDR1 as DFQATT and CDR2 as SNEGSKA (reference sequence). Trimming took 0 bases from V and 5 from J, leaving 16 bases between them. This CDR3 region has 15 residues. CDR3 loop: CSARDRSRGGTEAFF. The CDR3 nucleotides are TGCAGTGCTAGAGATAGGAGCAGGGGAGGAACTGAAGCTTTCTTT.

This clonotype was counted only a few times. The rearrangement links TRBV12-3 or TRBV12-4 to TRBJ2-1; a possible D gene is TRBD2 (6 bases). The CDR3 sequence is 15 residues long. Trimming pared 6 bases from V and 8 bases from J, leaving 20 bases between. The CDR3 here is CASRPGTGVLDEQFF. As DNA, the CDR3 is TGTGCCAGCAGACCCGGGACGGGGGTTTTGGATGAGCAGTTCTTC.

The chain uses TRBV23-1 and TRBJ2-3, with D uncertain. TRBV23-1 is an ORF for which the function is uncertain. V lost 0 bases to trimming and J lost 12 bases, with 13 bases between them. The CDR3 runs to 13 residues. The CDR3 coding sequence is TGCGCCAGCAGTCAATCGTCGAGCGAGGTTCAGTATTTT. This sequence encodes CASSQSSSEVQYF.

The rearrangement links TRBV7-9 to TRBJ2-5, with TRBD2 identical over 9 bases. The CDR3 contains 15 residues. Germline CDR1 reads SEHNR; CDR2 reads FQNEAQ (reference sequence). J was trimmed by 3 bases and V by 0 bases; bases with no gene match: 2. CDR3 DNA sequence: TGTGCCAGCAGCTTAGCGGGACTAGCTGAAGAGACCCAGTACTTC. Its protein is CASSLAGLAEETQYF.

The table lists this clonotype with a few counts. The CDR3 spells CASSREGVTDTQYF. CDR3 nucleotide sequence: TGTGCCAGCAGCCGGGAGGGTGTCACAGATACGCAGTATTTT. The chain combines TRBV25-1 with TRBJ2-3, with 8 nucleotides matching TRBD2. This CDR3 is built from 14 residues. Germline CDR1 and CDR2: MGHDK and SYGVNS. The V and J ends lost 6 bases and 2 bases, in that order; junction bases with no gene match: 4.

This clonotype was seen a few times. The V gene is TRBV7-2, the J gene TRBJ2-3, with unresolved D. The V end lost 1 base, the J end lost 5 bases, and 13 bases lay between the germline ends. Germline lookup yields CDR1 SGHTA and CDR2 FQGNSA. The CDR3 totals 15 residues. CDR3 DNA sequence: TGTGCCAGCAGCTTAGTATGGCTCTTGCGAGATACGCAGTATTTT. Translating it yields CASSLVWLLRDTQYF.

This clonotype was detected many times. The chain carries TRBV7-8 and TRBJ2-7, with TRBD2 matching 9 bases. CDR3 length equals 14 residues. Per the germline V gene, CDR1 is SGHVS and CDR2 is FQNEAQ. The V and J ends lost 3 bases and 4 bases, in that order; junction bases with no gene match: 4. CDR3 DNA: TGTGCCAGCAGCTTGAGCGGGGGGACTTACGAGCAGTACTTC. The encoded protein is CASSLSGGTYEQYF.

This clonotype came up a few times. The gene calls are TRBV7-8 and TRBJ2-2; TRBD2 matches 10 bases. There are 17 residues in the CDR3. Germline lookup yields CDR1 SGHVS and CDR2 FQNEAQ. The junction had 7 bases not matched to a gene; V was cut back by 2 bases and J by 4 bases. For the CDR3, the DNA is TGTGCCAGCAGCTTAAAGGCTAGCGGGAGCCCCACCGGGGAGCTGTTTTTT. Its translation: CASSLKASGSPTGELFF. Together with reference TRBV7-8 and TRBJ2-2, the CDR3 gives the full variable domain: GAGVSQSPRYKVAKRGQDVALRCDPISGHVSLFWYQQALGQGPEFLTYFQNEAQLDKSGLPSDRFFAERPEGSVSTLKIQRTQQEDSAVYLCASSLKASGSPTGELFFGEGSRLTVL.

This clonotype appeared many times. V is TRBV7-3 and J is TRBJ2-1, with 7 bases that match TRBD2. After removal of 5 bases from V and 4 bases from J, the junction contained 5 bases not matched to a gene. Germline CDR1 reads SGHTA; CDR2 reads FQGTGA. This CDR3 spans 14 amino acids. CDR3 in DNA: TGTGCCAGCAGCCTCAGCGGGGCTTACAATGAGCAGTTCTTC. It codes for CASSLSGAYNEQFF.

This clonotype was observed a few times. J is TRBJ2-7 and V is TRBV9; 9 positions match TRBD2. Per the germline V gene, CDR1 is SGDLS and CDR2 is YYNGEE. Unmatched junction bases numbered 5, after V lost 3 bases and J lost 1 base. CDR3 length equals 15 residues. CDR3 sequence reads: CASSAASGVSYEQYF. In DNA form, the CDR3 reads TGTGCCAGCAGCGCGGCTAGCGGGGTTTCCTACGAGCAGTACTTC.

The V gene is TRBV14, the J gene TRBJ2-6; no reliable D call. V was cut by 0 bases and J by 4 bases, with 10 bases left in between. This CDR3 comprises 16 residues. Germline lookup yields CDR1 SGHDN and CDR2 FVKESK. As DNA, the CDR3 is TGTGCCAGCAGCCAAGATCGGCACTCCGGGGCCAACGTCCTGACTTTC. Encoded protein: CASSQDRHSGANVLTF. The variable domain in full, with the rest retrieved from reference TRBV14 and TRBJ2-6, is EAGVTQFPSHSVIEKGQTVTLRCDPISGHDNLYWYRRVMGKEIKFLLHFVKESKQDESGMPNNRFLAERTGGTYSTLKVQPAELEDSGVYFCASSQDRHSGANVLTFGAGSRLTVL.

This clonotype appeared a few times. This sequence joins TRBV7-3 and TRBJ2-7; possible D gene TRBD1, 6 bases. The germline V gene has CDR1 SGHTA and CDR2 FQGTGA. V dropped 11 bases and J dropped 2 bases, with 22 bases sitting between them. The CDR3 length is 15 residues. The CDR3 DNA reads TGTGCCCTTTCAGGGGTAGCCGCCATTGCCTACGAGCAGTACTTC. This gives the protein CALSGVAAIAYEQYF.

The chain has TRBV7-9 and TRBJ2-7; D ambiguous. The CDR3 runs 14 residues. V was trimmed by 0 bases and J by 3 bases, leaving 9 bases between them. Germline V CDR1 and CDR2: SEHNR, FQNEAQ (reference sequence). The CDR3 nucleotides read TGTGCCAGCAGCTTAGCGGGTGCTCTCTACGAGCAGTACTTC. It translates to CASSLAGALYEQYF.

This clonotype was detected only a few times. The chain links TRBV7-9 to TRBJ2-5; maybe TRBD2 (5 bases). V dropped 1 base and J dropped 5 bases, with 17 bases sitting between them. The CDR3 has 16 amino acids. Germline-derived CDR1 and CDR2 are SEHNR and FQNEAQ (reference sequence). CDR3: CASSLGGELRGETQYF. CDR3 in DNA: TGTGCCAGCAGCTTAGGGGGAGAGCTCCGGGGTGAGACCCAGTACTTC.

The V and J genes are TRBV6-2 or TRBV6-3 and TRBJ2-7; D uncertain. The V gene lost 5 bases and the J gene lost 3 bases, with 11 bases spanning the gap. This CDR3 spans 13 amino acids. Germline loops: CDR1 MNHEY, CDR2 SVGEGT. CDR3 loop: CASSKQLSYEQYF. The CDR3 DNA reads as TGTGCCAGCAGTAAGCAGTTGAGCTACGAGCAGTACTTC.

This clonotype occurred a few times. The gene calls are TRBV12-3 or TRBV12-4 and TRBJ2-7; the D gene is possibly TRBD1 (5 bases). Trimming took 4 bases from V and 6 from J, leaving 10 bases between them. The CDR3 runs 12 residues. Here the CDR3 DNA reads TGTGCCAGCAGTTCGAGCAGGGTCGAGCAGTACTTC. It yields the protein CASSSSRVEQYF.

This clonotype was counted ten times or more. The V gene is TRBV3-1, the J gene TRBJ2-5, with unresolved D. Germline assignment: CDR1 LGHDT and CDR2 YNNKEL (reference sequence). V lost 1 base to trimming and J lost 5 bases, with 14 bases between them. CDR3 length equals 15 residues. The CDR3 reads CASSQGTALGETQYF. The CDR3 DNA follows: TGTGCCAGCAGCCAAGGTACAGCTCTTGGGGAGACCCAGTACTTC.

This clonotype was counted only a few times. This rearrangement joins TRBV20-1 to TRBJ1-2, with 9 bases that match TRBD1. The CDR3 is 15 residues long. V shed 5 bases, J shed 6 bases, and the junction held 13 bases outside the gene matches. The germline CDR1 and CDR2 sequences are DFQATT and SNEGSKA (reference sequence). CDR3 bases: TGCAGTGCTGGTCCCCCCCCCGGGACAGGGAATGGCTACACCTTC. Residues: CSAGPPPGTGNGYTF.